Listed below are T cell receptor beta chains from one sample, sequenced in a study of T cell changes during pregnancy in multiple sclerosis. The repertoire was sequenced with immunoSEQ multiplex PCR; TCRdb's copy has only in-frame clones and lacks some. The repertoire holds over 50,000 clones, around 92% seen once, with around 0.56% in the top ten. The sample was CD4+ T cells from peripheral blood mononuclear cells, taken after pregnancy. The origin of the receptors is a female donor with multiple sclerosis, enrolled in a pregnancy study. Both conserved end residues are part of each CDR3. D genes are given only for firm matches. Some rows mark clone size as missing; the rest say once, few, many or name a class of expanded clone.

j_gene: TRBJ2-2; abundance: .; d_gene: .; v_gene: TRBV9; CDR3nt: TGTGCCAGCAGCGTAGCAGGGGCTGGCACCGGGGAGCTGTTTTTT; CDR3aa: CASSVAGAGTGELFF
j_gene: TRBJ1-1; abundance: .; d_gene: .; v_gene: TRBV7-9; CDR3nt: TGTGCCAGCAGCTCTGGGGCGGGGGCGTTATCTCTGAACACTGAAGCTTTCTTT; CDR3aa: CASSSGAGALSLNTEAFF
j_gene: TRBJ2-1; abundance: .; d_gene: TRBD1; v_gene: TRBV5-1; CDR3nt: TGCGCCAGCAGCGCTAAACAGGGGGACAATGAGCAGTTCTTC; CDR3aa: CASSAKQGDNEQFF
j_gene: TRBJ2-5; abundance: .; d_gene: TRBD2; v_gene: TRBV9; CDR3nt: TGTGCCAGCAGCGTGAAGACTAGCGGGAGGTTTCAAGAGACCCAGTACTTC; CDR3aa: CASSVKTSGRFQETQYF
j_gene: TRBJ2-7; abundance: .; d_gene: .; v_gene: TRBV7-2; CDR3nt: TGTGCCAGCAGCTTACTAGGTGGACTGGGGGAGCAGTACTTC; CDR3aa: CASSLLGGLGEQYF
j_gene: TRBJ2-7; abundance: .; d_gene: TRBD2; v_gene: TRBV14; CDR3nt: TGTGCCAGCAGCCAAGAAAGCCTAGCGGGTTACGAGCAGTACTTC; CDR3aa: CASSQESLAGYEQYF
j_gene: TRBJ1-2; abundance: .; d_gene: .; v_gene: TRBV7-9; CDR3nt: TGTGCCAGCACCCCCATCCCGGCCTCGGAGACTGGCTACACCTTC; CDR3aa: CASTPIPASETGYTF
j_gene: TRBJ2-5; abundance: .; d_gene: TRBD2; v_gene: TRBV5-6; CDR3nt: TGTGCCAGCAGGGCCACTAGCGCCGTTCAAGAGACCCAGTACTTC; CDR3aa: CASRATSAVQETQYF
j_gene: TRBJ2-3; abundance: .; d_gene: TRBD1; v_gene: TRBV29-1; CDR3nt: TGCAGCGTCGCCAGGGGACAGGGGAACACAGATACGCAGTATTTT; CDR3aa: CSVARGQGNTDTQYF
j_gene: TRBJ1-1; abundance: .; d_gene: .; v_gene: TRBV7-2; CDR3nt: TGTGCCAGCAGCTTTTCCCGGAACACTGAAGCTTTCTTT; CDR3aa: CASSFSRNTEAFF
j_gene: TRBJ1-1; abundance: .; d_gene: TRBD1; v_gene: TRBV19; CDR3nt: TGTGCCAGTAGTATTGAGGGGGCGAACACTGAAGCTTTCTTT; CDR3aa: CASSIEGANTEAFF
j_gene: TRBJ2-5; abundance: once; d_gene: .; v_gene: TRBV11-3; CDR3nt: TGTGCCAGCAGCCCGCAATTGCTGGGGGCCCAGCGTGTGACCCAGTACTTC; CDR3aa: CASSPQLLGAQRVTQYF
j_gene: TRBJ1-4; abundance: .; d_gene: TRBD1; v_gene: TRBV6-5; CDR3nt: TGTGCCAGCAGAGGGACAGCCGGCGGAAAACTGTTTTTT; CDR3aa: CASRGTAGGKLFF
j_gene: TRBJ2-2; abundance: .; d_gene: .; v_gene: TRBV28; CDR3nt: TGTGCCAGCAGTTTAAGCAGGGCCGTGCCAAGGGGAACCGGGGAGCTGTTTTTT; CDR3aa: CASSLSRAVPRGTGELFF
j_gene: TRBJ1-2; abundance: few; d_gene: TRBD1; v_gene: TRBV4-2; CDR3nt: TGTGCCAGCAGCCAAGGACTAACCGGGACAGGGTTTTGGGGCTACACCTTC; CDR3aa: CASSQGLTGTGFWGYTF
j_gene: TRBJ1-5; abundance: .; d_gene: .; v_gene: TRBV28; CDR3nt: TGTGCCAGCTCTATACTCTTCTCTCGGAGCAATCAGCCCCAGCATTTT; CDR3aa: CASSILFSRSNQPQHF
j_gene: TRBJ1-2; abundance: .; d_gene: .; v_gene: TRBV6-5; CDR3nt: TGTGCCACCGCCCAGGGAGGGATAGACTATGGCTACACCTTC; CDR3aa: CATAQGGIDYGYTF
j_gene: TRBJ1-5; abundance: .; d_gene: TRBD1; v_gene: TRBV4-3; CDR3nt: TGCGCCAGCAGCCAAGACACAGGGGGCGGTCAGCCCCAGCATTTT; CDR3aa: CASSQDTGGGQPQHF
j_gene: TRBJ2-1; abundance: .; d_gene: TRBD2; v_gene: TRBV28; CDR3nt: TGTGCCAGCAGTACCCCCACTAGCGGGAGAGGTGCTGAGCAGTTCTTC; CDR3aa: CASSTPTSGRGAEQFF
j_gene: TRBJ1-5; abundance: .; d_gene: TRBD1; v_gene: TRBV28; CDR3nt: TGTGCCAGCAGTTCTGACAGGGTTCGACAGCCCCAGCATTTT; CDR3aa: CASSSDRVRQPQHF
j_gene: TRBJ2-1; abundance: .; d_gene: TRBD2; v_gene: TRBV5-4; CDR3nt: TGTGCCAGCAGCCTTAGCGGGAGGGCCTTCGATGAGCAGTTCTTC; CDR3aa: CASSLSGRAFDEQFF
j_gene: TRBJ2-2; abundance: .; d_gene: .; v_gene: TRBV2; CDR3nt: TGTGCCAGCAGTGACGGTCGGCAGGCGAACACCGGGGAGCTGTTTTTT; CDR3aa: CASSDGRQANTGELFF
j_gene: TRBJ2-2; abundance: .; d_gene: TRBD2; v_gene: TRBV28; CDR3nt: TGTGCCATCGAACTAGCGGGAGGGCACACCGGGGAGCTGTTTTTT; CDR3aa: CAIELAGGHTGELFF
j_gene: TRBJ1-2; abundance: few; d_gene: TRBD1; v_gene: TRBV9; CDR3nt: TGTGCCAGCAGCGACCGGACAGGGGGTCGGTATGGCTACACCTTC; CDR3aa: CASSDRTGGRYGYTF
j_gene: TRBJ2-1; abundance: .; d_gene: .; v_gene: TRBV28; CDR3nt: TGTGCCAGCAGTTTGTCTCTGGTAGCGACAAATGAGCAGTTCTTC; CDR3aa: CASSLSLVATNEQFF
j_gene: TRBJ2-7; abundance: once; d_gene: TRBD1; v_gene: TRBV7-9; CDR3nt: TGTGCCAGCAGCAGTTACAGGGGTATCTACGAGCAGTACTTC; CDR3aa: CASSSYRGIYEQYF
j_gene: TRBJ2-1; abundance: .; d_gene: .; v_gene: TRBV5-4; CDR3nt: TGTGCCAGCAGCTTGGAGTTAGCGTCGTCCTACAATGAGCAGTTCTTC; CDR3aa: CASSLELASSYNEQFF
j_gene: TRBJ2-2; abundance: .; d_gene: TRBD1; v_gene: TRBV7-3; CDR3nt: TGTGCCAGCAGCCTTACAGGGGCCGGGGAGCTGTTTTTT; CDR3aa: CASSLTGAGELFF
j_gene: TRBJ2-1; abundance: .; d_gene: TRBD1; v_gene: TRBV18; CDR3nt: TGTGCCAGCTCACCACCGACAGGGGGCGGGTATGAGCAGTTCTTC; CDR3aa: CASSPPTGGGYEQFF
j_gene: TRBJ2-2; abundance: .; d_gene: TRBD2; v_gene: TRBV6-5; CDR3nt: TGTGCCAGCAGTTACCTCGGGGGGAAGAACGGGGAGCTGTTTTTT; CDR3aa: CASSYLGGKNGELFF
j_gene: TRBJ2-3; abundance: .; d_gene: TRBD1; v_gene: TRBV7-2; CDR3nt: TGTGCCAGCAGCTCCAACCCCCCGCGCAGGGGGTCTGATACGCAGTATTTT; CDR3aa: CASSSNPPRRGSDTQYF
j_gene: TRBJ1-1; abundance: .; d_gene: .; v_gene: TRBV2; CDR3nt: TGTGCCAGGAACATGAACACTGAAGCTTTCTTT; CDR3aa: CARNMNTEAFF
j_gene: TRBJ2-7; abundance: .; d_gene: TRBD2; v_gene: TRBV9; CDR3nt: TGTGCCAGCAGCCCTAGCGGGAGCCCCGAGCAGTACTTC; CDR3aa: CASSPSGSPEQYF
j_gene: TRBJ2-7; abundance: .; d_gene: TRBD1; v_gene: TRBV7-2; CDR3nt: TGTGCCAGCGGGACAGGTAGACCCTACGAGCAGTACTTC; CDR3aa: CASGTGRPYEQYF
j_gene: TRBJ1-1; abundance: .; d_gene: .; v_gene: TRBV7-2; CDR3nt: TGTGCCAGCAGCTTAGAAGGAGTGAACACTGAAGCTTTCTTT; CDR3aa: CASSLEGVNTEAFF
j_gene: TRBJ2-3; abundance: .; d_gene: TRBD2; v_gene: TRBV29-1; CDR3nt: TGCAGCGTTGTGGTTCCGACTAGCGGGCAGACAGATACGCAGTATTTT; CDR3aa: CSVVVPTSGQTDTQYF
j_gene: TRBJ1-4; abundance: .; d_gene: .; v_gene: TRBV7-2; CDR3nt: TGTGCCAGCAGCGTGGGAGGCGACCGGAAAAAACTGTTTTTT; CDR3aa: CASSVGGDRKKLFF
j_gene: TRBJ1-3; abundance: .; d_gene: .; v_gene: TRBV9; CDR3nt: TGTGCCAGCAGCGGAGATGTGGGGGGGGTCTCTGGAAACACCATATATTTT; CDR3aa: CASSGDVGGVSGNTIYF
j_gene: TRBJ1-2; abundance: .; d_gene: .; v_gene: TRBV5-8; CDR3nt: TGTGCCAGCAGCTTATCGAGGGCTGGGGGCTACACCTTC; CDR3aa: CASSLSRAGGYTF
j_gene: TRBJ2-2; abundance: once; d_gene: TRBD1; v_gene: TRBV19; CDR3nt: TGTGCCAGTAGTAAAAGGGACAGGGGTTACACCGGGGAGCTGTTTTTT; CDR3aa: CASSKRDRGYTGELFF
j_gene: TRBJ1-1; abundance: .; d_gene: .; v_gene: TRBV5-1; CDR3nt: TGCGCCAGACCCACCGACAGGAGGGGAGGGGAAGCTTTCTTT; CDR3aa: CARPTDRRGGEAFF
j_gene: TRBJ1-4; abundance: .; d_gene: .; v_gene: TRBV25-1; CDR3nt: TGTGCCAGCAGGGGGTCATTGGGAGGTGCAACTAATGAAAAACTGTTTTTT; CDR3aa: CASRGSLGGATNEKLFF
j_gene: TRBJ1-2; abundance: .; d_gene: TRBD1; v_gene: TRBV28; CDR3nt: TGTGCCAGCAGTGTGGGGACAGGGATCTATGGCTACACCTTC; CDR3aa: CASSVGTGIYGYTF
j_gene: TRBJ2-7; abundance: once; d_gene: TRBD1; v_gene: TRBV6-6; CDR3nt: TGTGCCACCCGAGGGGGCCCCTACGAGCAGTACTTC; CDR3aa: CATRGGPYEQYF
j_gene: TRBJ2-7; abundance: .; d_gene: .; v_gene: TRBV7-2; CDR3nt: TGTGCCAGCAGCCCGCCGGGGACTGTCACCTACGAGCAGTACTTC; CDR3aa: CASSPPGTVTYEQYF
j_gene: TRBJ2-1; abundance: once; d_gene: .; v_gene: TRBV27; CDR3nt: TGTGCCAGCAGTCCCCCCGGGAGTCGCTCCTACAATGAGCAGTTCTTC; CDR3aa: CASSPPGSRSYNEQFF
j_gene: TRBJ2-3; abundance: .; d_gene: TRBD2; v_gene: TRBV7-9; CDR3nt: TGTGCCAGCAGCACCAGCGGGAGAAGGGCGGATACGCAGTATTTT; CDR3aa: CASSTSGRRADTQYF
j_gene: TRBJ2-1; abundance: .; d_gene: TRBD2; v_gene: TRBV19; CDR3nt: TGTGCCAGTAGTATAGCGGGAGGGCCACATGAGCAGTTCTTC; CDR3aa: CASSIAGGPHEQFF
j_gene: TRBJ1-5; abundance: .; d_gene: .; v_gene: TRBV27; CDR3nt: TGTGCCAGCAGTTTATCGAGGGATCAGCCCCAGCATTTT; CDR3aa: CASSLSRDQPQHF
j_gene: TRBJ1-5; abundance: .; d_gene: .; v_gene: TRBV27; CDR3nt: TGTGCCAGCAGTAGGGACACCCTGGGAAATCAGCCCCAGCATTTT; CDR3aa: CASSRDTLGNQPQHF
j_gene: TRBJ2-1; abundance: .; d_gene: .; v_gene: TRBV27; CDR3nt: TGTGCCAGCAGTTCTACCAATGAGCAGTTCTTC; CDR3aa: CASSSTNEQFF
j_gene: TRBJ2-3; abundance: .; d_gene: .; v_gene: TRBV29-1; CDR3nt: TGCAGCGTTAGATTTGGCGGAATCGGCACAGATACGCAGTATTTT; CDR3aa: CSVRFGGIGTDTQYF
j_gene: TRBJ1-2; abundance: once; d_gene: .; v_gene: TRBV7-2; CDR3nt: TGTGCCAGCAGCTTAGGGCAGGGAATGACTAACTATGGCTACACCTTC; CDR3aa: CASSLGQGMTNYGYTF
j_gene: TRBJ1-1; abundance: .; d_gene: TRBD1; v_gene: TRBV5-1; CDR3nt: TGCGCCAGCAGCCCGCAAGGGACAGGGGGGACTGAAGCTTTCTTT; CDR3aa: CASSPQGTGGTEAFF
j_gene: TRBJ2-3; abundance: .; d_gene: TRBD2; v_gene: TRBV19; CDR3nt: TGTGCCAGTAGTACTAGCGGGGGCACAGATACGCAGTATTTT; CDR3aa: CASSTSGGTDTQYF